The rows below give T cell receptor beta chains drawn from one sample of a study of blood T cells in healthy people across ages. TCRdb itself ran the 5' RACE reads through MiXCR, one entry per CDR3 protein. Here the sample spans roughly 730,000 distinct CDR3 sequences, just over 55% being singletons. The sequenced sample was blood. Every receptor here comes from a man between 35 and 55 years old in good health. Both conserved end residues are part of each CDR3. Each record gives: D gene, J gene, clone size, V gene, CDR3 protein, CDR3 DNA. The D gene is left open where the match is weak. The size of a clone is reported for some rows only, either as once, few or many, or as a class for expanded clones.

D gene: .
J gene: TRBJ1-4
clone size: few
V gene: TRBV28
CDR3 protein: CASSFISTREVGEKLFF
CDR3 DNA: TGTGCCAGCAGTTTCATATCGACCAGGGAAGTAGGGGAAAAACTGTTTTTT

D gene: .
J gene: TRBJ1-1
clone size: .
V gene: TRBV5-6
CDR3 protein: CASSFGPGRGNTEAFF
CDR3 DNA: TGTGCCAGCAGCTTTGGCCCTGGGCGCGGGAACACTGAAGCTTTCTTT

D gene: .
J gene: TRBJ2-1
clone size: .
V gene: TRBV5-1
CDR3 protein: CASSLGYTSSYNEQFF
CDR3 DNA: TGCGCCAGCAGCTTGGGCTACACGAGCTCCTACAATGAGCAGTTCTTC

D gene: .
J gene: TRBJ2-7
clone size: few
V gene: TRBV7-3
CDR3 protein: CASSPGIGYSYEQYF
CDR3 DNA: TGTGCCAGCAGCCCGGGTATCGGCTACTCCTACGAGCAGTACTTC

D gene: TRBD1
J gene: TRBJ2-7
clone size: .
V gene: TRBV2
CDR3 protein: CASSVPQGGHYEQYF
CDR3 DNA: TGTGCCAGCAGTGTTCCACAGGGGGGCCATTACGAGCAGTACTTC

D gene: TRBD2
J gene: TRBJ2-3
clone size: few
V gene: TRBV4-2
CDR3 protein: CASSQEVGGREGTDTQYF
CDR3 DNA: TGTGCCAGCAGTCAAGAGGTCGGCGGGAGGGAAGGAACAGATACGCAGTATTTT

D gene: .
J gene: TRBJ1-4
clone size: .
V gene: TRBV20-1
CDR3 protein: CSARDRSLATNEKLFF
CDR3 DNA: TGCAGTGCTAGAGATCGGTCCCTAGCAACTAATGAAAAACTGTTTTTT

D gene: TRBD2
J gene: TRBJ2-3
clone size: .
V gene: TRBV9
CDR3 protein: CASSVGPSGRRLTDTQYF
CDR3 DNA: TGTGCCAGCAGCGTAGGCCCTAGCGGGAGACGGTTAACAGATACGCAGTATTTT

D gene: TRBD1
J gene: TRBJ2-3
clone size: .
V gene: TRBV6-6
CDR3 protein: CASSSGQIADTQYF
CDR3 DNA: TGTGCCAGCAGTTCGGGACAGATCGCAGATACGCAGTATTTT

D gene: TRBD2
J gene: TRBJ2-1
clone size: .
V gene: TRBV29-1
CDR3 protein: CSGAREGFYNEQFF
CDR3 DNA: TGCAGCGGGGCTCGGGAGGGGTTTTACAATGAGCAGTTCTTC

D gene: TRBD1
J gene: TRBJ2-5
clone size: .
V gene: TRBV7-9
CDR3 protein: CASSRRTGGSLMETQYF
CDR3 DNA: TGTGCCAGCAGCAGACGGACAGGGGGCTCTTTAATGGAGACCCAGTACTTC

D gene: TRBD2
J gene: TRBJ2-3
clone size: .
V gene: TRBV20-1
CDR3 protein: CSAPRLAESTDTQYF
CDR3 DNA: TGCAGTGCTCCGAGACTAGCGGAGAGCACAGATACGCAGTATTTT

D gene: .
J gene: TRBJ2-1
clone size: .
V gene: TRBV15
CDR3 protein: CATSKNRDKQFF
CDR3 DNA: TGTGCCACCAGCAAAAACAGGGATAAGCAGTTCTTC

D gene: .
J gene: TRBJ2-3
clone size: .
V gene: TRBV28
CDR3 protein: CASGPSGVADTQYF
CDR3 DNA: TGTGCCAGCGGGCCCTCAGGGGTGGCGGATACGCAGTATTTT

D gene: .
J gene: TRBJ2-3
clone size: .
V gene: TRBV4-1
CDR3 protein: CASSQAGQRGDTQYF
CDR3 DNA: TGCGCCAGCAGCCAAGCGGGACAGCGGGGGGATACGCAGTATTTT

D gene: .
J gene: TRBJ1-2
clone size: .
V gene: TRBV25-1
CDR3 protein: CASAVSGNYGYTF
CDR3 DNA: TGTGCCAGCGCCGTATCGGGAAATTATGGCTACACCTTC

D gene: TRBD1
J gene: TRBJ2-1
clone size: .
V gene: TRBV5-1
CDR3 protein: CASSPGQGFSYNEQFF
CDR3 DNA: TGCGCCAGCAGTCCGGGACAGGGGTTCTCCTACAATGAGCAGTTCTTC

D gene: .
J gene: TRBJ2-5
clone size: few
V gene: TRBV5-1
CDR3 protein: CASSAGSQETQYF
CDR3 DNA: TGTGCCAGCAGTGCAGGTTCACAAGAGACCCAGTACTTC

D gene: TRBD1
J gene: TRBJ2-2
clone size: .
V gene: TRBV4-2
CDR3 protein: CASSQDARRGLNGELFF
CDR3 DNA: TGTGCCAGCAGCCAAGACGCTCGCAGGGGGCTGAACGGGGAGCTGTTTTTT

D gene: TRBD2
J gene: TRBJ2-1
clone size: .
V gene: TRBV12-3/TRBV12-4
CDR3 protein: CASRNSGGAIHNEQFF
CDR3 DNA: TGTGCCAGCAGGAATAGCGGGGGGGCAATACACAATGAGCAGTTCTTC

D gene: TRBD2
J gene: TRBJ2-1
clone size: .
V gene: TRBV7-2
CDR3 protein: CASSLVVAGGEQFF
CDR3 DNA: TGTGCCAGCAGCTTAGTAGTAGCGGGAGGTGAGCAGTTCTTC

D gene: .
J gene: TRBJ1-1
clone size: .
V gene: TRBV5-1
CDR3 protein: CASSLRSTDYTEAFF
CDR3 DNA: TGCGCCAGCAGCCTTCGGAGTACAGACTACACTGAAGCTTTCTTT

D gene: .
J gene: TRBJ2-7
clone size: few
V gene: TRBV7-2
CDR3 protein: CASSLEASGGWASYEQYF
CDR3 DNA: TGTGCCAGCAGCTTAGAGGCTTCTGGGGGGTGGGCCTCCTACGAGCAGTACTTC